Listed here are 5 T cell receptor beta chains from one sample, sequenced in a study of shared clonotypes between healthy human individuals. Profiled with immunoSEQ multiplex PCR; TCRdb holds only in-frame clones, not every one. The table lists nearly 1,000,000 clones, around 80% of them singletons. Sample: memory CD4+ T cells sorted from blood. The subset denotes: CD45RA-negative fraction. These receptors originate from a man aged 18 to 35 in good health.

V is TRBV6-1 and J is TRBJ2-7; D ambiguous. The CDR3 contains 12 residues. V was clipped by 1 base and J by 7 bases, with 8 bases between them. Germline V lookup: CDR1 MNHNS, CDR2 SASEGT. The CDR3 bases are TGTGCCAGCAGTGAAGGTCTCTGGGAGCAGTACTTC. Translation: CASSEGLWEQYF.

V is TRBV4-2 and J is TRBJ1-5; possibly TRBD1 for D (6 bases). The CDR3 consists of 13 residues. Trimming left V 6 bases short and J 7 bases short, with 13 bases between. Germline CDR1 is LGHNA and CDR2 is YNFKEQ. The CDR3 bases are TGTGCCAGCAGTCTTAATGGGGGCCAGCCCCAGCATTTT. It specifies CASSLNGGQPQHF.

The DNA for the CDR3 is TGCGCCAGCAGCTTGCTAGGCGGGGGCTCAGAGACCCAGTACTTC. It is translated as CASSLLGGGSETQYF. The V gene is TRBV5-1, the J gene TRBJ2-5, with D possibly matching TRBD2 (7 bases). V shed 1 base and J shed 4 bases, with 14 bases lying between them. CDR1 SGHRS and CDR2 YFSETQ come from the germline V gene. This CDR3 spans 15 amino acids.

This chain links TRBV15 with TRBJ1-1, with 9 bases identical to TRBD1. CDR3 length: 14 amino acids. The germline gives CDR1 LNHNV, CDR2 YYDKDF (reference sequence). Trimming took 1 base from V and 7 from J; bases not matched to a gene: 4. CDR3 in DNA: TGTGCCACCAGCAGAGGGTGGGGACAGGGTGAAGCTTTCTTT. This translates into CATSRGWGQGEAFF.

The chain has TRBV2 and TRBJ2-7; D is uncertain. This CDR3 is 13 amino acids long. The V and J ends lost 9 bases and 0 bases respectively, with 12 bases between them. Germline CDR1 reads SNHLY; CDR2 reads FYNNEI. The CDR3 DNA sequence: TGTGCCAGTGGGAAGGATTTCTCCTACGAGCAGTACTTC. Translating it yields CASGKDFSYEQYF.